This T cell receptor (beta chain) derives from a study of cytomegalovirus exposure and HLA in healthy donors. The CDR3 contains 14 residues. CDR1 and CDR2 from the germline V gene are SGHAT and FQNNGV. It was with 60 Vbeta and 13 Jbeta primers that the PCR ran. Method: immunoSEQ multiplex PCR; TCRdb's copy keeps in-frame clones and lacks some. The table includes around 300,000 clones, under 80% detected once. Findings and caveats of the study: The investigators catalogued 160 or so TCR beta chains as cytomegalovirus-associated. TCR beta V segments were, for the most part, productive about 87% or about 30% of the time in an earlier analysis. TCR beta V- and J-gene trimming was later associated with a missense DCLRE1C variant.

As concerns this clone: Its antigen is undetermined.

The receptor was derived from a female donor in good health and CMV-seronegative. The source material was PBMCs. J is TRBJ2-5 and V is TRBV11-2; 9 positions agree with TRBD1. Matching the DNA end better, TRBJ2-7 makes the J call doubtful. CDR3 residues: CASSSRQGAYEQYF. The DNA of the CDR3 is TGTGCCAGCAGCTCGCGACAGGGGGCCTACGAGCAGTACTTC.